One sample yielded the 17 T cell receptor beta chains listed below, sequenced in a study of blood T cell repertoires in COVID-19. TCRdb's copy holds only in-frame clones and misses some; the assay was immunoSEQ multiplex PCR. This table holds around 320,000 clones, just under 90% found once. The sample consisted of peripheral blood. The source is a woman younger than 45 with COVID-19, enrolled during active disease.

The rearrangement uses TRBV19 and TRBJ1-1; tentatively, D is TRBD1 (6 bases). The CDR3 has 16 residues. Germline-derived CDR1 and CDR2 are LNHDA and SQIVND (reference sequence). With 3 bases removed from V and 6 bases from J, the gap between germline ends came to 20 bases. CDR3 amino acids: CASSILKGGGHAEAFF. Here the CDR3 DNA reads TGTGCCAGTAGTATTTTGAAGGGTGGGGGACATGCTGAAGCTTTCTTT. Full variable domain (remainder filled in from reference TRBV19 and TRBJ1-1): DGGITQSPKYLFRKEGQNVTLSCEQNLNHDAMYWYRQDPGQGLRLIYYSQIVNDFQKGDIAEGYSVSREKKESFPLTVTSAQKNPTAFYLCASSILKGGGHAEAFFGQGTRLTVV.

This clone was detected a few times. The chain couples TRBV18 to TRBJ1-2, with 9 bases matching TRBD1. The germline V gene encodes CDR1 KGHSH and CDR2 LQKENI. V shed 3 bases, J shed 8 bases, and the junction held 4 bases outside the gene matches. There are 13 residues in the CDR3. The CDR3 loop is CASSPTGGEGYTF. CDR3 nucleotide sequence: TGTGCCAGCTCACCGACAGGGGGGGAAGGCTACACCTTC.

The gene calls are TRBV19 and TRBJ1-5; no clear D gene. There are 15 residues in the CDR3. V dropped 5 bases and J dropped 6 bases, with 17 bases sitting between them. Germline V lookup: CDR1 LNHDA, CDR2 SQIVND (reference sequence). The DNA for the CDR3 is TGTGCCAGTAGTCCCCTCACTTTGGGGAGTCAGCCCCAGCATTTT. It yields the protein CASSPLTLGSQPQHF. Looking up the rest from reference TRBV19 and TRBJ1-5 gives the full variable domain: DGGITQSPKYLFRKEGQNVTLSCEQNLNHDAMYWYRQDPGQGLRLIYYSQIVNDFQKGDIAEGYSVSREKKESFPLTVTSAQKNPTAFYLCASSPLTLGSQPQHFGDGTRLSIL.

This chain joins TRBV19 and TRBJ1-5; 9 bases line up with TRBD1. This CDR3 contains 16 residues. Germline-derived CDR1 and CDR2 are LNHDA and SQIVND (reference sequence). J was trimmed by 4 bases and V by 3 bases; bases with no gene match: 7. This chain's CDR3 is CASSMGDREKNQPQHF. In nucleotides, the CDR3 is TGTGCCAGTAGTATGGGGGACAGGGAAAAAAATCAGCCCCAGCATTTT. The entire variable domain, with the rest obtained from reference TRBV19 and TRBJ1-5, is as follows: DGGITQSPKYLFRKEGQNVTLSCEQNLNHDAMYWYRQDPGQGLRLIYYSQIVNDFQKGDIAEGYSVSREKKESFPLTVTSAQKNPTAFYLCASSMGDREKNQPQHFGDGTRLSIL.

This clone came up a few times. V gene TRBV5-1 combines with J gene TRBJ1-4, with 9 bases aligning to TRBD1. Unmatched junction bases numbered 1, after V lost 2 bases and J lost 5 bases. There are 14 residues in the CDR3. CDR1 is SGHRS, CDR2 YFSETQ, per germline. This CDR3 reads CASSFGQGNEKLFF. The DNA for the CDR3 is TGCGCCAGCAGCTTTGGACAGGGGAATGAAAAACTGTTTTTT.

The chain uses TRBV6-5 and TRBJ2-2; D is perhaps TRBD1 (6 bases). Germline-derived CDR1 and CDR2 are MNHEY and SVGAGI. Trimming took 6 bases from V and 5 from J, leaving 10 bases between them. This CDR3 has 13 amino acids. CDR3 sequence (DNA): TGTGCCAGCAGCCGAACAGGGACCGGGGAGCTGTTTTTT. It specifies CASSRTGTGELFF.

The chain links TRBV28 to TRBJ2-7; 11 bases align to TRBD2. The V and J ends lost 5 bases and 3 bases, in that order; junction bases with no gene match: 9. CDR1 and CDR2 from the germline V gene are MDHEN and SYDVKM. This CDR3 contains 16 residues. CDR3 sequence (DNA): TGTGCCAGCAGTCCCCAGACTAGCGGGGTAAGCTACGAGCAGTACTTC. Its translation is CASSPQTSGVSYEQYF.

CDR3 in DNA: TGTGCCAGCAGCTTAGGGACAGGGGACGCCTATGAAAAACTGTTTTTT. Its protein product is CASSLGTGDAYEKLFF. The V and J genes are TRBV7-8 and TRBJ1-4; TRBD1 aligns across 9 bases. This CDR3 has 16 amino acids. After removal of 1 base from V and 6 bases from J, the junction contained 6 bases not matched to a gene. Germline CDR1 and CDR2: SGHVS and FQNEAQ.

The J gene is TRBJ1-1, the V gene TRBV12-3 or TRBV12-4, with a possible D match to TRBD1 (5 bases). This CDR3 has 13 amino acids. This CDR3 reads CACQRTGSTEAFF. The CDR3 nucleotides are TGTGCTTGCCAGCGAACAGGATCTACTGAAGCTTTCTTT.

This chain connects TRBV11-2 to TRBJ1-1; D is ambiguous. The germline CDR1 and CDR2 sequences are SGHAT and FQNNGV. This CDR3 comprises 14 residues. V shed 1 base and J shed 1 base, with 7 bases lying between them. The CDR3 DNA follows: TGTGCCAGCAGCTTAGCGTCCCGGAACACTGAAGCTTTCTTT. Protein sequence: CASSLASRNTEAFF.

This chain joins TRBV5-1 and TRBJ1-2; D may be TRBD1 (5 bases). V dropped 0 bases and J dropped 4 bases, with 10 bases sitting between them. From germline, CDR1 is SGHRS and CDR2 YFSETQ. The CDR3 contains 14 residues. This chain's CDR3 is CASSLGQLIYGYTF. DNA of the CDR3: TGCGCCAGCAGCTTGGGACAGTTAATCTATGGCTACACCTTC. Full variable domain (missing parts from reference TRBV5-1 and TRBJ1-2): KAGVTQTPRYLIKTRGQQVTLSCSPISGHRSVSWYQQTPGQGLQFLFEYFSETQRNKGNFPGRFSGRQFSNSRSEMNVSTLELGDSALYLCASSLGQLIYGYTFGSGTRLTVV.

V is TRBV19 and J is TRBJ2-7, with 7 bases matching TRBD1. V gave up 5 bases and J gave up 4 bases; unmatched junction bases: 11. CDR3 length equals 15 residues. In germline, CDR1 is LNHDA, CDR2 SQIVND (reference sequence). In nucleotides, the CDR3 is TGTGCCAGTAGTCTTACCCCGACAGGGAAGTACGAGCAGTACTTC. This encodes CASSLTPTGKYEQYF.

This clone was recorded only once. The V and J genes are TRBV6-5 and TRBJ2-4; a weak D match, TRBD2 (5 bases). This CDR3 region has 16 residues. CDR1 and CDR2 (germline): MNHEY, SVGAGI. V was cut by 4 bases and J by 4 bases, with 17 bases left in between. The CDR3 protein is CASSFDEKGGKNIQYF. The CDR3 DNA sequence: TGTGCCAGCAGTTTTGATGAAAAAGGAGGTAAAAACATTCAGTACTTC.

The chain employs TRBV19 and TRBJ2-2; 9 bases align to TRBD2. The ends lost 4 bases at V and 1 base at J; junction bases unmatched: 25. Germline V lookup: CDR1 LNHDA, CDR2 SQIVND (reference sequence). This CDR3 is built from 23 residues. In nucleotides, the CDR3 is TGTGCCAGTAGTAACCCGCCTCTATCCAGCCGGGGTAGCGGGGGCCTGAACACCGGGGAGCTGTTTTTT. It is translated as CASSNPPLSSRGSGGLNTGELFF.

Written as DNA, the CDR3 is TGTGCCAGCAGCCCTGGACTAGCAGGTGAGCAGTTCTTC. Its protein product is CASSPGLAGEQFF. V gene TRBV4-2 combines with J gene TRBJ2-1; 8 nucleotides agree with TRBD2. Germline V gives CDR1 LGHNA, CDR2 YNFKEQ. The CDR3 spans 13 residues. V dropped 4 bases and J dropped 9; count of bases not matched to a gene: 5.

V is TRBV11-2 and J is TRBJ1-4; 9 bases line up with TRBD1. V was pared by 5 bases and J by 11 bases, with 15 bases of the junction left unmatched. The germline gives CDR1 SGHAT, CDR2 FQNNGV. The CDR3 runs 16 residues. CDR3 nucleotides: TGTGCCAGCAGCCCCGTTTCGGGACAGGGTACGTGGAAACTGTTTTTT. It translates to CASSPVSGQGTWKLFF.

The chain employs TRBV20-1 and TRBJ2-5, with a weak D call TRBD2 (5 bases). CDR3 length: 13 residues. Germline V gives CDR1 DFQATT, CDR2 SNEGSKA (reference sequence). V lost 3 bases to trimming and J lost 2 bases, with 10 bases between them. The CDR3 DNA follows: TGCAGTGCTAGTCTACTAGTTCAAGAGACCCAGTACTTC. It translates to CSASLLVQETQYF.